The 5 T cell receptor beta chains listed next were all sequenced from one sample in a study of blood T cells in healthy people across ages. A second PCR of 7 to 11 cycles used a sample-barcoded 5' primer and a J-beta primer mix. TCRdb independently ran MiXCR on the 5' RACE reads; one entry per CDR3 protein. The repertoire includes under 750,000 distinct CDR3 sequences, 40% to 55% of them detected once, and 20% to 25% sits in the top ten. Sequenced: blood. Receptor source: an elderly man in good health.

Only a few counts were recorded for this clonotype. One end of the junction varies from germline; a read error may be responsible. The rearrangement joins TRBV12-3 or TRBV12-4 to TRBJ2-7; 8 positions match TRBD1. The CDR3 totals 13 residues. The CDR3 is CASSWQGAGEQYF. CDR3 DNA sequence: TGTGCCAGTAGTTGGCAGGGGGCTGGTGAACAGTACTTC.

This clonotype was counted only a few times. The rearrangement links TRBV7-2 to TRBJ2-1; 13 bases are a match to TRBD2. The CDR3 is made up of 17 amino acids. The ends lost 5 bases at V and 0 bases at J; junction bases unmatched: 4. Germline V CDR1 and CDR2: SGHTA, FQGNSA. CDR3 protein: CASSPGTSGTSYNEQFF. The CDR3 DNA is TGTGCCAGCAGCCCCGGGACTAGCGGGACCTCCTACAATGAGCAGTTCTTC. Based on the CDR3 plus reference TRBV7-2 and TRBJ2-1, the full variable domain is GAGVSQSPSNKVTEKGKDVELRCDPISGHTALYWYRQSLGQGLEFLIYFQGNSAPDKSGLPSDRFSAERTGGSVSTLTIQRTQQEDSAVYLCASSPGTSGTSYNEQFFGPGTRLTVL.

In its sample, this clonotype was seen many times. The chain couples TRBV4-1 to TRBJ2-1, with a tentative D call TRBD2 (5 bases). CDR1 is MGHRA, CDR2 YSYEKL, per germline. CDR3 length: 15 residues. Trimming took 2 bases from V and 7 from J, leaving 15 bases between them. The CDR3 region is CASSQSGLVGNEQFF. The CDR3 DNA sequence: TGCGCCAGCAGCCAAAGCGGCTTGGTAGGGAATGAGCAGTTCTTC.

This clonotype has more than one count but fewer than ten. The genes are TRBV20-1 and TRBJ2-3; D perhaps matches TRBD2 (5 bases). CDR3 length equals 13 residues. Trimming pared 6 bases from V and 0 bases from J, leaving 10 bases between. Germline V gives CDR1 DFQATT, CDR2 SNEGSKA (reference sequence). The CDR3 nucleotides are TGCAGTGCCACCTCGGGGAGCACAGATACGCAGTATTTT. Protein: CSATSGSTDTQYF.

DNA of the CDR3: TGTGCCAGCAGTGTACCGACTAGCGGGAGAAGGGGCGAGCAGTACTTC. The encoded protein is CASSVPTSGRRGEQYF. The rearrangement uses TRBV28 and TRBJ2-5; 12 bases align to TRBD2. The J call may be wrong; the DNA end is better matched by TRBJ2-7. The CDR3 sequence is 16 residues long. From germline, CDR1 is MDHEN and CDR2 SYDVKM.